This T cell receptor (beta chain) was captured in a study of T cell responses to AZD1222 COVID-19 vaccine. Study results and caveats: A rise in Spike-specific TCR breadth and depth followed two AZD1222 doses. Vaccine-associated CD4 TCRs ranged over spike, dominating at 160-218 and 743-854. Nearly half of spike-specific TCRs reportedly target variant regions that are unmutated in the B.1.351 and B.1.1.7 variants. The peak T cell response came first, and repertoires were sampled only after it.

Of note for this clone: The antigen remains unidentified.

Using immunoSEQ multiplex PCR, the repertoire was profiled, and TCRdb retains in-frame clones only, with some absent. This table has around 150,000 clones, around nine tenths appearing once. This sample comprised peripheral blood, obtained 28 days after the second AZD1222 dose. This receptor was identified in an adult who received the AZD1222 COVID-19 vaccine.

The CDR3 coding sequence is TGTGCCAGCAGCCAATCAGGGGCTGGAAACACCATATATTTT. Its translation: CASSQSGAGNTIYF. The V gene is TRBV3-1 (or the pseudogene TRBV3-2), the J gene TRBJ1-3; possible D gene TRBD1, 6 bases. Looked up from germline, CDR1 is LGHDT and CDR2 is YNNKEL (reference sequence). With 2 bases removed from V and 2 bases from J, the gap between germline ends came to 7 bases. This CDR3 has 14 amino acids.